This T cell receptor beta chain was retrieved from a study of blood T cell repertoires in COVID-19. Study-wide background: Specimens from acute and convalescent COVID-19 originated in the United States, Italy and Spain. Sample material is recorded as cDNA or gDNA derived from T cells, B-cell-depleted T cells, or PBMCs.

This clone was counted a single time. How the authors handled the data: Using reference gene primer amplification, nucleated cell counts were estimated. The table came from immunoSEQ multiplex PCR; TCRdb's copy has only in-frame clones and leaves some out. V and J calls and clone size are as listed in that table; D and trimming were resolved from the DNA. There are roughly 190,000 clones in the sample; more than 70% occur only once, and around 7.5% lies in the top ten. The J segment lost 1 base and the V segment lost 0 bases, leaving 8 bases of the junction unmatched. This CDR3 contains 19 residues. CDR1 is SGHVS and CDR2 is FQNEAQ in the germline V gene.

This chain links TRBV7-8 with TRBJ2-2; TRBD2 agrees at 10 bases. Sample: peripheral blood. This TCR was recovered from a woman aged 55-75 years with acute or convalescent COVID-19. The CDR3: CASSLAPVLAGENTGELFF. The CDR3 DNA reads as TGTGCCAGCAGCTTAGCCCCGGTTCTAGCGGGAGAGAACACCGGGGAGCTGTTTTTT.